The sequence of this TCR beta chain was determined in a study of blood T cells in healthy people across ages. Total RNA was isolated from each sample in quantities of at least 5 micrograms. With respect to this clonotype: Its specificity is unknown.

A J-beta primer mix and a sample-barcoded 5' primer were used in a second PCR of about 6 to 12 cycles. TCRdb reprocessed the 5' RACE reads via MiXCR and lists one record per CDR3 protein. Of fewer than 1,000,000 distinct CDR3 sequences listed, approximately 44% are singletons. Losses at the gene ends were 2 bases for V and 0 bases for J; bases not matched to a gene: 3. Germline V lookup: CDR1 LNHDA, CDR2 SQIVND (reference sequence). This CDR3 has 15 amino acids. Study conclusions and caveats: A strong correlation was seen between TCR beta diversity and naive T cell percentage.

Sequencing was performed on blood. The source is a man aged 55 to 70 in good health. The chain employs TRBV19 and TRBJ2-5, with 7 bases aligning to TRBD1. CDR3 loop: CASSIWTGYQETQYF. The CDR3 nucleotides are TGTGCCAGTAGTATATGGACAGGATACCAAGAGACCCAGTACTTC.